The clone carrying this T cell receptor (beta chain) was observed many times. Arm-PCR of CDR3 regions and iRepertoire HTBI primers were used to build TCR beta libraries. TCRdb fed the multiplex PCR reads into MiXCR, producing one record per CDR3 protein. The table records hundreds of thousands of distinct CDR3 sequences, about 15% of them present only once. These data originate in a study of regulatory T cells in long-lasting Graves disease. This CDR3 has 17 residues. Germline V gene sequence: CDR1 MNHEY, CDR2 SVGAGI. The V end was cut by 0 bases, the J end by 0 bases, with 15 bases between. Time point specified: newly diagnosed GD, antithyroid drugs for less than 3 months. Extracted PBMC RNA gave rise to the TCR library. The same data also contributed to another study, on T cells in Graves' hyperthyroidism and ophthalmopathy. From that second work: HTBI primers were used for first-round RT-PCR of the TCR CDR3.

The chain recombines TRBV6-5 with TRBJ2-7; D may be TRBD2 (6 bases). The specimen was peripheral blood mononuclear cells (PBMCs), collected at new diagnosis, from a patient treated with antithyroid drugs. The origin of this receptor is a woman younger than 45 with Graves disease. The CDR3 DNA reads TGTGCCAGCAGTTACTCGTTGGCAGGACTAAGCTCCTACGAGCAGTACTTC. The encoded protein is CASSYSLAGLSSYEQYF.